One T cell receptor (beta chain) is described in this entry. This clonotype was seen a single time. The specificity of this receptor is unknown. Base quality data are lacking; no much larger clone is found one base away. A single read is weak support. This record belongs to a study of T cells in Graves' hyperthyroidism and ophthalmopathy (dated 2019 in TCRdb). About the investigation overall: To identify distinguishing TCR V-J signatures, a discovery cohort of 90 to 100 patients was used, comprising 43 with Graves' ophthalmopathy and some 60 with stable Graves' hyperthyroidism. Thyroid tissue and blood T-cell repertoires from more than 5 Graves' hyperthyroidism patients were also compared in the study. For training and testing, the roughly 100 patients in the discovery cohort were randomly divided in a 7:3 ratio. The paper reports TCR Vbeta CDR3 sequencing of approximately 140 peripheral blood samples: approximately 43 ophthalmopathy, under 80 hyperthyroidism and 17 progressor patients. Once sampling was done, hyperthyroidism patients were given methimazole at a starting dose of 30 mg daily, whereas ophthalmopathy patients were given high-dose intravenous methylprednisolone. Prospective prediction of ophthalmopathy was tested in an independent validation cohort of 18 to 20 hyperthyroidism patients and 15 to 17 patients who later progressed to ophthalmopathy. The full study reports these points: A model built on a 13 V-J signature distinguished ophthalmopathy from stable hyperthyroidism, reaching 87.88% sensitivity and about 81% specificity in cross-validation and 80%/75% in testing. Sample size was not statistically predetermined, and investigators were not blinded to group allocation. During validation, the model predicted progression to ophthalmopathy a median of roughly six months ahead of onset, with around 71% sensitivity and 72.22% specificity. Most expanded thyroid clonotypes (frequency above 0.001) were also found in blood, which suggests that blood repertoires may mirror thyroid immune responses.

Sequences SQVTM (CDR1) and ANQGSEA (CDR2) are obtained from the germline V gene. Including the terminal cysteine and phenylalanine, the CDR3 comprises 13 residues. Only the CDR3 DNA stays, 39 bases, in frame from base 1. V lost 7 bases and J lost 6 bases, and the count of bases not matched to a germline gene is 10. The TCR beta CDR3 regions were amplified from RNA transcripts. A first-round RT-PCR of the TCR CDR3 used the HTBI primer set with the Qiagen OneStep RT-PCR kit. The libraries were constructed in a second round of multiplex PCR and then size-selected and purified. The libraries were sequenced on an Illumina HiSeq2000 using paired-end 100 bp reads. The study's own analysis went as follows. SOAPnuke was used to process the raw data, throwing out any read that contained adapters or uncalled bases, had a mean Phred below 15, or lacked an exact constant-primer or identifier match. High-quality paired reads were merged using COPE v1.2.5, and each unique nucleotide sequence was defined as a clonotype. Clonotypes were aligned to IMGT TRBV, TRBD and TRBJ reference segments using MiTCR v1.1. Only V-J combinations with frequency above 0.0001, covering about 99% of repertoires, were analysed. The TCS score was defined as F50 (clonal expansion) divided by E x V (chaos), with BLOSUM62-based TCRdist calculated between CDR3 peptides within each V-J. Welch's t-statistics and random forest reduced fewer than 550 V-J features to around 14, which were used in a naive Bayes classifier (R e1071). TCRdb trimmed the raw reads at Q25, called clones with MiXCR and kept productive beta chains. Here each entry gathers all rows of one CDR3 protein and keeps the most common genes and DNA. TCRdb's processing, not the authors' own work, is the source of the V and J calls. The sample table holds roughly 580,000 distinct CDR3 sequences, of which more than 45% were seen once. The ten largest clonotypes hold nearly 8.5% of the sample.

A patient counted as having stable Graves' hyperthyroidism if no progression to ophthalmopathy occurred over 18 months of follow-up. Hyperthyroidism patients were newly diagnosed, with disease duration under 2 months, and aged 18 to 65 years. Exclusion was applied to patients with uncontrolled infections, other autoimmune diseases, pregnancy or lactation. Diagnoses relied on clinical symptoms, serum thyroxine and TRAb, thyroid ultrasound and orbital computed tomography. Total RNA was extracted using Trizol reagent, and RNA quality was assessed on an Agilent 2100 Bioanalyzer. Sequences were obtained from peripheral blood or thyroid tissue (not recorded which). The receptor was isolated from a woman between 18 and 29 years old with Graves' hyperthyroidism. Donor details come from another sample of the same person, matched by shared clones. This chain is built from TRBV29-1 and TRBJ2-7; 9 central nucleotides agree with TRBD2. The nucleotides read TGCAGCGCTACGGGACTAGCCGTTCGCGAGCAGTACTTC. This encodes CSATGLAVREQYF.